The T cell receptor beta chain described here comes from a study of glioma-infiltrating T cells after dendritic cell vaccination (dated by TCRdb to between 2015 and 2016). Background for the entire study: A cohort of approximately 15 glioblastoma patients from Phase I and II dendritic cell vaccination trials was included, of whom 9 were newly diagnosed and 6 had recurrent disease. Each patient got three intradermal injections of the dendritic cell vaccine, spaced at biweekly intervals, in the arm below the axilla. In glioblastoma patients vaccinated with dendritic cells, deep sequencing of TCR beta CDR3 regions served to measure tumor-infiltrating lymphocyte content and to compare repertoires between tumor and blood. The vaccine was prepared from monocyte-derived dendritic cells that were cultured for roughly seven days with IL-4 and GM-CSF and then pulsed overnight with autologous tumor lysate. Between the early 2000s and the early 2010s, the patients were given dendritic cell vaccination pulsed with autologous tumor lysate. Survival after dendritic cell vaccination was correlated with TCR sequencing metrics, such as TIL content and the overlap between tumor and blood repertoires. Results and caveats for the whole study, not just this receptor: The cohort was small and heterogeneous, only a few patients had full blood and tumor sets, and even fewer had initial-recurrent tumor pairs. TCR clonality showed no direct relationship with survival, which suggests that a diverse polyclonal response may be important. The three-group TCR overlap response model was described as speculative and requiring prospective validation. After dendritic cell vaccination, a higher estimated pretreatment TIL content predicted longer time to progression and overall survival.

This clone has a handful of counts. Its antigen target is currently unknown. One base away there is no much larger clone; base qualities are not given. Using the immunoSEQ assay, TCRB CDR3 regions were amplified from roughly 1.8 micrograms of genomic DNA, or from all available DNA when less than that was on hand. Multiplex PCR used 60 forward primers for TCR V beta segments and 13 reverse primers for J beta segments. To estimate the number of reads per starting template, synthetic control templates were added to each sample at limiting dilution. Reads of 87 bp were generated by sequencing on the Illumina HiSeq System. The authors processed their data as follows. To remove PCR and sequencing errors, closely related sequences were merged with a nearest neighbor algorithm. TCR overlap was measured as the percentage of unique tumor TCR beta sequences that were also present in the peripheral blood of the same patient. Here the immuneACCESS table is served through TCRdb, limited to in-frame sequences with V and J called. Missing clones are a known gap in these copies; in checked studies unresolved V genes cover under half, and the rest lacks a known reason. V, J and clone size are those of that table, while D and trimming were read from the DNA. Present in this sample are fewer than 65,000 clones, 75% to 90% of which were seen just once. Clones ranked in the top ten supply roughly 5% of the sample.

The time point label here, explained by the study, means: after dendritic cell vaccination, including at tumor progression/relapse. To be selected, patients needed enough residual fresh-frozen tumor tissue and more than two years of available survival data. Although molecular status otherwise differed among the glioblastoma patients, no patient had an isocitrate dehydrogenase mutation. PBMC collection took place before vaccination, two weeks after the third vaccination, and at tumor progression if progression occurred. Genomic DNA was extracted with the Qiagen DNeasy Blood extraction Kit. The source was blood, collected after dendritic cell vaccination. This receptor was obtained from a human donor with glioblastoma.

The CDR3 in this case is CASSQDRTSGRYEQYF. The bases are TGCGCCAGCAGCCAAGACAGGACTAGCGGGAGGTACGAGCAGTACTTC. This sequence uses TRBV4-3 and TRBJ2-7, with TRBD2 identical over 14 junction bases. The CDR3 covers 16 residues, taking in both the cysteine and the phenylalanine. The sequence is cut down to CDR3 DNA, 48 bases in frame from base 1. V loses 0 bases at its end and J loses 4 bases; junction bases beyond the gene matches: 2. According to the germline V gene, CDR1 reads LGHNA and CDR2 reads YSLEER.